This T cell receptor (beta chain) was sequenced during a study of cytomegalovirus exposure and HLA in healthy donors. About the study: The study placed around 80% of its approximately 400 genotyped donors in the Caucasian-associated ancestry cluster.

V lost 0 bases, J lost 8 bases, and 12 bases stayed unmatched. The CDR3 extends over 16 amino acids. Germline-derived CDR1 and CDR2 are MNHNY and SVGAGI (reference sequence). This clone was seen just once. Its matching antigen is unknown. The PCR had 60 Vbeta and 13 Jbeta primers. Method: immunoSEQ multiplex PCR; TCRdb's copy keeps in-frame clones and lacks some. The table shows 200,000 to 300,000 clones, with over 75% occurring only once. General study points: In a later analysis, parvovirus B19, influenza, CMV and Epstein-Barr virus appeared linked to several top co-occurrence clusters. Among immune exposure information, only CMV serostatus was available. Earlier analysis found most TCR beta V segments productive about 87% or about 30% of the time.

The chain combines TRBV6-6 with TRBJ1-2; 7 bases agree with TRBD1. The clonotype was recovered from a boy between 5 and 17 years old in good health and CMV-seronegative. The sequenced sample was PBMCs. CDR3 DNA: TGTGCCAGCAGTTACTCGAGGGGGAATAACAGGGGAGGCTACACCTTC. Its translation: CASSYSRGNNRGGYTF.